This T cell receptor beta chain is from a study of blood T cell repertoires in COVID-19. Whole-study context: T cells, B-cell-depleted T cells, or PBMCs supplied cDNA or gDNA.

Repertoires were generated with immunoSEQ multiplex PCR, while TCRdb's copy carries only in-frame clones and drops some. The sample lists some 280,000 clones, roughly 80% seen once, with around 4.2% in the top ten. CDR1 is SEHNR and CDR2 is FQNEAQ in the germline V gene (reference sequence). This CDR3 is built from 15 residues. V lost 5 bases to trimming and J lost 1 base; unmatched junction nucleotides: 7. The clonotype was recovered from a woman in her 50s with active or convalescent COVID-19. The chain combines TRBV7-9 with TRBJ1-2; 7 nucleotides line up with TRBD1. Sequenced material: peripheral blood. DNA of the CDR3: TGTGCCAGCAGCCGGACAGGAACCCTTAACTATGGCTACACCTTC. It is translated as CASSRTGTLNYGYTF.